This TCR beta chain originates from a study of radiotherapy plus CTLA-4 blockade in lung cancer. Profiled with immunoSEQ multiplex PCR; TCRdb holds only in-frame clones, not every one. The sample shows 84,000 or so clones, about 83% of them seen only once. Germline trimming cut 4 bases from V and 2 bases from J; bases unmatched to any gene: 18. The CDR3 covers 19 residues. Germline loops: CDR1 LGHNA, CDR2 YSLEER. The chain employs TRBV4-3 and TRBJ2-7; TRBD2 matches 9 bases. The sample was peripheral blood, taken from a patient treated with radiotherapy plus ipilimumab. This clonotype was sampled from a human donor with non-small cell lung cancer that progressed on radiotherapy plus ipilimumab. CDR3 bases: TGCGCCAGCAGCCGGGCCCTCGGGAGTAGCGGGAGTTTCGCCTACGAGCAGTACTTC. Its protein is CASSRALGSSGSFAYEQYF.